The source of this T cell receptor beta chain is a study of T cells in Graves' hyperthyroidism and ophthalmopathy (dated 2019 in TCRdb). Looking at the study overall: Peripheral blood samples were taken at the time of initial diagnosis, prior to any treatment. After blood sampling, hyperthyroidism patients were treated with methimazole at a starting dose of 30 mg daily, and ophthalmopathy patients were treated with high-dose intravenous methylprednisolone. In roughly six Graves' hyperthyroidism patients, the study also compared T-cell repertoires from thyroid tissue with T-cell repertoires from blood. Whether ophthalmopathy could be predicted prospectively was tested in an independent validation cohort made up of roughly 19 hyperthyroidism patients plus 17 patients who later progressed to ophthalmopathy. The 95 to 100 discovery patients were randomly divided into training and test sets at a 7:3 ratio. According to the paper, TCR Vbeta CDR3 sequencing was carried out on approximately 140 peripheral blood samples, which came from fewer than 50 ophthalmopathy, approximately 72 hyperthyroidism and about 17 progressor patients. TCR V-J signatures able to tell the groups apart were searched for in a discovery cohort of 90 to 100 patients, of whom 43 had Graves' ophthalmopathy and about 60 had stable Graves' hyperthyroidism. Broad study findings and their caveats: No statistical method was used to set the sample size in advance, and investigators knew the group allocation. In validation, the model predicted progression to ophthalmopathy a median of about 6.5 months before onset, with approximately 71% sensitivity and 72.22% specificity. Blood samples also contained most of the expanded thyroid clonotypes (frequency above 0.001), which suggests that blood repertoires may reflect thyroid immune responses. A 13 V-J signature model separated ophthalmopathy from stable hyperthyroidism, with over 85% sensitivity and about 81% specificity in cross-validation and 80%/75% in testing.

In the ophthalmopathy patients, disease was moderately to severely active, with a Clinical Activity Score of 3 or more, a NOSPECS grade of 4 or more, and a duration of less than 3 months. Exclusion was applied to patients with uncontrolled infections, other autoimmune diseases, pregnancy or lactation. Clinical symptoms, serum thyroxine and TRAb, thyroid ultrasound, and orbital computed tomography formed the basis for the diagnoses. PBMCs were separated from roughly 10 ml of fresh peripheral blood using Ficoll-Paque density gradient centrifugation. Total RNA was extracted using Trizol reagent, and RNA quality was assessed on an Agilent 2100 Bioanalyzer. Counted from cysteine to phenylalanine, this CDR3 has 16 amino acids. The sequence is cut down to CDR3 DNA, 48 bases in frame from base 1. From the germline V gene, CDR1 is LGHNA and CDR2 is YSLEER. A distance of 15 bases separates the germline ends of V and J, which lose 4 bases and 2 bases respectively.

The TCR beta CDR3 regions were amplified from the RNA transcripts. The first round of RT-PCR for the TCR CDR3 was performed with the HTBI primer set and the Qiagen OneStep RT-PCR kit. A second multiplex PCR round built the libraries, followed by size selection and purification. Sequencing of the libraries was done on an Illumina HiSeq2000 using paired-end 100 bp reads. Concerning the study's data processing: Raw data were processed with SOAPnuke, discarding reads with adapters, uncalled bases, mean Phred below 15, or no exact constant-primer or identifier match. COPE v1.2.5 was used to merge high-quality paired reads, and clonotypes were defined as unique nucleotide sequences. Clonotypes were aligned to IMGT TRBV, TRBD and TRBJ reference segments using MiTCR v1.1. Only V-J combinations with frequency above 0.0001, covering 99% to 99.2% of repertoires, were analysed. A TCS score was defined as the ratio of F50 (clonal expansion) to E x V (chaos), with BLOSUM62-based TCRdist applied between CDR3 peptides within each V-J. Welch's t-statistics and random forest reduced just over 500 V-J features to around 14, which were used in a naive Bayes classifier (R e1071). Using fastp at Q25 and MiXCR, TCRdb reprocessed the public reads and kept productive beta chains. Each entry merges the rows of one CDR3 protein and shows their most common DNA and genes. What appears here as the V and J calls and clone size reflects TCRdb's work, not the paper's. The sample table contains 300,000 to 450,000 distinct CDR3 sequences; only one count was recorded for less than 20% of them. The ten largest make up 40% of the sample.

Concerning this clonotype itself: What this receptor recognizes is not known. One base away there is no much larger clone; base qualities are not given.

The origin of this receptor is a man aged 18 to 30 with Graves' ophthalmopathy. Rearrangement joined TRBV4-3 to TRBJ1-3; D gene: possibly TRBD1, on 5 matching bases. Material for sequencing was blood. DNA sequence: TGCGCCAGCAGCCCCCGCTTGGGGACTACTGGAAACACCATATATTTT. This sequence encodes CASSPRLGTTGNTIYF.